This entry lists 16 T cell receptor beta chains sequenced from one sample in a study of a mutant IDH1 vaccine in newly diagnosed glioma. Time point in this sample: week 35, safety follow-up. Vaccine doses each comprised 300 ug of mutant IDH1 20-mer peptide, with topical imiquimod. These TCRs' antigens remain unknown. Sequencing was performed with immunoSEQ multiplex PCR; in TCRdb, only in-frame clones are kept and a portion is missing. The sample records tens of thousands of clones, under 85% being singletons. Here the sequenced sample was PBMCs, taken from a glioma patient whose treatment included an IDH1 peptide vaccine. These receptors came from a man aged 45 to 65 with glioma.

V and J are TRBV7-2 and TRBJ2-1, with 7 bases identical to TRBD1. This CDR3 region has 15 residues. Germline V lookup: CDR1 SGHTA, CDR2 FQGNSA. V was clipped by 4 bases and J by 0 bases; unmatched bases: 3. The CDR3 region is CASSSGQSSYNEQFF. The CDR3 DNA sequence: TGTGCCAGCAGCTCGGGACAGAGCTCCTACAATGAGCAGTTCTTC. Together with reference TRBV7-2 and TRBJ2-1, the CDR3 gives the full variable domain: GAGVSQSPSNKVTEKGKDVELRCDPISGHTALYWYRQSLGQGLEFLIYFQGNSAPDKSGLPSDRFSAERTGGSVSTLTIQRTQQEDSAVYLCASSSGQSSYNEQFFGPGTRLTVL.

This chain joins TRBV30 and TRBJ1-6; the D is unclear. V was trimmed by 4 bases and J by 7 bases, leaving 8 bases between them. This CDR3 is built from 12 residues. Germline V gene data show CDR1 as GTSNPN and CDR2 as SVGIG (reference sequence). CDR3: CAWNDGNSPLHF. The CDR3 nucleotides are TGTGCCTGGAATGACGGAAATTCACCCCTCCACTTT.

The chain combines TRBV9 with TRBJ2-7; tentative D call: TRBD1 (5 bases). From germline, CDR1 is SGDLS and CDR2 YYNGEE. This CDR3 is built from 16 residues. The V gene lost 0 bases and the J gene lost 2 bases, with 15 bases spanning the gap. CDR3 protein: CASSVGGRQGTYEQYF. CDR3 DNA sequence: TGTGCCAGCAGCGTAGGAGGCCGCCAGGGCACCTACGAGCAGTACTTC.

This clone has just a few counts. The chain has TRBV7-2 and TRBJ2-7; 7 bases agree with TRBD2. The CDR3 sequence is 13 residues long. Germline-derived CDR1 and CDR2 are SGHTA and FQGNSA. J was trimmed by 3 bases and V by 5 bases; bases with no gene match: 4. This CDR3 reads CASSTPSGYEQYF. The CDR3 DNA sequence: TGTGCCAGCAGCACGCCTAGCGGCTACGAGCAGTACTTC.

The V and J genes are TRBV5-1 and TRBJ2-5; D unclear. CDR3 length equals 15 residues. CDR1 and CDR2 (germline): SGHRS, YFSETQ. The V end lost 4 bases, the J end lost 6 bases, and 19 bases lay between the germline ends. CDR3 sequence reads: CASSEQVFSTQTQYF. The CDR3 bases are TGCGCCAGCAGCGAGCAAGTGTTTAGCACACAGACCCAGTACTTC.

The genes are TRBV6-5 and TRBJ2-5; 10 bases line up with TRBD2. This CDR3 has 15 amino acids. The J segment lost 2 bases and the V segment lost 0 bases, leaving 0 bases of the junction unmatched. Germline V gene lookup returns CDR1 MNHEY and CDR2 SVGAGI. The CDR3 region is CASSYSTSGQETQYF. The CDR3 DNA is TGTGCCAGCAGTTACTCGACTAGCGGGCAAGAGACCCAGTACTTC.

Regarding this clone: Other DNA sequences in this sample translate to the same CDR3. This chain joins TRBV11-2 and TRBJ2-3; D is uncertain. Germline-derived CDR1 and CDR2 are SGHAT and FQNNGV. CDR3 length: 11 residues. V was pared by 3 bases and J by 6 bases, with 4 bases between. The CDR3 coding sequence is TGTGCCAGCAGCTTCGCCGATACGCAGTATTTT. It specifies CASSFADTQYF.

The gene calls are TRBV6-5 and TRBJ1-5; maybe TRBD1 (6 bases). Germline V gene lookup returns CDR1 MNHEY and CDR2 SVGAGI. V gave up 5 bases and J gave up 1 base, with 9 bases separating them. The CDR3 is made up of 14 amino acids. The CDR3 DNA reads TGTGCCAGCAGTCCACAGGGAAGCAATCAGCCCCAGCATTTT. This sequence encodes CASSPQGSNQPQHF.

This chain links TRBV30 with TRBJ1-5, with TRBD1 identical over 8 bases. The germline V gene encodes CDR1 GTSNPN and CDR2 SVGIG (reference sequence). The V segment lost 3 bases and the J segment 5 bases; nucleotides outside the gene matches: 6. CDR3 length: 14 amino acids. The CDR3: CAWSQDRAYQPQHF. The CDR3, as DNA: TGTGCCTGGAGCCAGGACAGGGCCTATCAGCCCCAGCATTTT.

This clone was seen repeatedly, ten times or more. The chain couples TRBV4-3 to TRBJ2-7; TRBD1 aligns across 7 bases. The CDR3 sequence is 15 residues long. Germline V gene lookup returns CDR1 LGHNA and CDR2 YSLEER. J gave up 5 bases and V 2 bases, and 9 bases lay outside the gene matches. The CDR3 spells CASSQSQTGWNEQYF. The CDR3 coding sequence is TGCGCCAGCAGCCAATCTCAGACAGGGTGGAACGAGCAGTACTTC.

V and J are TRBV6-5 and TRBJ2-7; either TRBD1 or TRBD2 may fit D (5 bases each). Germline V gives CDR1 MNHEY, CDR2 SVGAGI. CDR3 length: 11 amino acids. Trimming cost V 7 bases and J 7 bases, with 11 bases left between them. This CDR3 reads CASMRGEEQYF. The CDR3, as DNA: TGTGCCAGCATGAGGGGTGAAGAGCAGTACTTC.

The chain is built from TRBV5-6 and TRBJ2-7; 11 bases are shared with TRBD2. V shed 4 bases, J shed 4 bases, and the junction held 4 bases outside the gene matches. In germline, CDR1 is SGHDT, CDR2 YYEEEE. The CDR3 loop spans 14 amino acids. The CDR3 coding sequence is TGTGCCAGCAGCGCTACTAGCGGGGGTTACGAGCAGTACTTC. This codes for CASSATSGGYEQYF. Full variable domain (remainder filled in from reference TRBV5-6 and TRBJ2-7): DAGVTQSPTHLIKTRGQQVTLRCSPKSGHDTVSWYQQALGQGPQFIFQYYEEEERQRGNFPDRFSGHQFPNYSSELNVNALLLGDSALYLCASSATSGGYEQYFGPGTRLTVT.

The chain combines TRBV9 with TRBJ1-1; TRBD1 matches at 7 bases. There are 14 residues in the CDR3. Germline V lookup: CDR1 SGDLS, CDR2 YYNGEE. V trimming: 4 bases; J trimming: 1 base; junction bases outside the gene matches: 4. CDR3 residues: CASSRDRSNTEAFF. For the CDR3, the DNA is TGTGCCAGCAGCCGGGACAGATCGAACACTGAAGCTTTCTTT.

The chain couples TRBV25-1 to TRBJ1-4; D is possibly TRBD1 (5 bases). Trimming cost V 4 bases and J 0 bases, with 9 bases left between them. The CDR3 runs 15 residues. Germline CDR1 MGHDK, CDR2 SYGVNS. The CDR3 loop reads CASSVQGSTNEKLFF. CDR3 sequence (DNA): TGTGCCAGCAGTGTTCAGGGTTCAACTAATGAAAAACTGTTTTTT.

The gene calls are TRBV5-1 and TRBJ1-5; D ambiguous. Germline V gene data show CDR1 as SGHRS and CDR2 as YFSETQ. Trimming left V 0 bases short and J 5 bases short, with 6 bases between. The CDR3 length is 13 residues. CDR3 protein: CASSLDGDQPQHF. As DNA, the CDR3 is TGCGCCAGCAGCTTGGACGGGGATCAGCCCCAGCATTTT.

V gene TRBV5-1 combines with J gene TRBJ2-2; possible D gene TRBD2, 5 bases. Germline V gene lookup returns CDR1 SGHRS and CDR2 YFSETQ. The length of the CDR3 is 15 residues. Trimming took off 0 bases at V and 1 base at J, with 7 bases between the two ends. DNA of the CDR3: TGCGCCAGCAGCTTGGGCAGCGGGAACACCGGGGAGCTGTTTTTT. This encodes CASSLGSGNTGELFF.